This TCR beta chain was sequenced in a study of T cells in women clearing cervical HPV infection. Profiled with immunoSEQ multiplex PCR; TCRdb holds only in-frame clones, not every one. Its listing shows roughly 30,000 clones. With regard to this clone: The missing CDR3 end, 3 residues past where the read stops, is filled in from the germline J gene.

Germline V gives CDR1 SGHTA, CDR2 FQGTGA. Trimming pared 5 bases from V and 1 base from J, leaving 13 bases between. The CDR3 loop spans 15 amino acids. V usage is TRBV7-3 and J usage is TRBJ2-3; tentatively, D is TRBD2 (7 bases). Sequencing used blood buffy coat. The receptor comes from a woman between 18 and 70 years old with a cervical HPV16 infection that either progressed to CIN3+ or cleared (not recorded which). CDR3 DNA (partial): TGTGCCAGCAGCCCCCAAGGGGGGGGCACAGATACG. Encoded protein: CASSPQGGGTDT. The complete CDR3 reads CASSPQGGGTDTQYF.